The rows below give T cell receptor beta chains drawn from one sample of a study of cytomegalovirus exposure and HLA in healthy donors. The assay was immunoSEQ multiplex PCR, and TCRdb's table has in-frame clones only and misses some. The table includes roughly 190,000 clones, about nine tenths detected once. Specimen: PBMCs. Source of these receptors: a boy aged 2 to 10 in good health and CMV-seronegative. Both conserved end residues are part of each CDR3. Each record gives: J gene, D gene, clone size, V gene, CDR3 protein, CDR3 DNA. D genes are given only for firm matches. Part of the rows lack a size; the others show once, few, many or a class for expanded clones.

TRBJ2-7,TRBD2,NA,TRBV2,CASSEPRGLAATYEQYF,TGTGCCAGCAGTGAACCGCGGGGACTAGCGGCTACCTACGAGCAGTACTTC
TRBJ2-7,TRBD2,NA,TRBV11-2,CASSFRVGGATYEQYF,TGTGCCAGCAGCTTTCGTGTCGGGGGGGCCACGTACGAGCAGTACTTC
TRBJ1-1,NA,NA,TRBV29-1,CSVAALRGTEAFF,TGCAGCGTCGCTGCCTTAAGGGGCACTGAAGCTTTCTTT
TRBJ1-4,TRBD1,few,TRBV27,CASSLTGVGEKLFF,TGTGCCAGCAGTTTAACAGGGGTGGGTGAAAAACTGTTTTTT
TRBJ1-1,NA,few,TRBV18,CASSRVDTEAFF,TGTGCCAGCTCACGCGTAGACACTGAAGCTTTCTTT
TRBJ2-3,TRBD2,NA,TRBV5-1,CASRQTGRTGTRVTDTQYF,TGCGCCAGCAGACAAACAGGGAGGACCGGGACTAGGGTCACAGATACGCAGTATTTT
TRBJ2-3,NA,NA,TRBV28,CASRLTGSADTQYF,TGTGCCAGCAGGCTTACAGGGAGCGCAGATACGCAGTATTTT
TRBJ2-7,NA,NA,TRBV7-9,CASSPSYEQYF,TGTGCCAGCAGCCCGTCCTACGAGCAGTACTTC
TRBJ2-4,TRBD2,NA,TRBV7-9,CASSLVREGLSKNIQYF,TGTGCCAGCAGCTTAGTCCGGGAGGGCCTCAGCAAAAACATTCAGTACTTC
TRBJ2-1,NA,NA,TRBV6-1,CASSEAESSYNEQFF,TGTGCCAGCAGTGAAGCTGAGAGCTCCTACAATGAGCAGTTCTTC
TRBJ1-2,TRBD1,NA,TRBV6-5,CASRQGALGYTF,TGTGCCAGCCGACAGGGTGCTCTCGGCTACACCTTC
TRBJ1-1,NA,NA,TRBV28,CASSGNTEAFF,TGTGCCAGCTCAGGGAACACTGAAGCTTTCTTT
TRBJ2-1,TRBD2,once,TRBV4-2,CASSHAGGPYNGQFF,TGTGCCAGCAGCCACGCGGGGGGACCGTACAATGGGCAGTTCTTC
TRBJ1-6,NA,NA,TRBV7-9,CASSFHRDAWGSPLHF,TGTGCCAGCAGCTTTCACAGGGACGCCTGGGGTTCACCCCTCCACTTT
TRBJ1-1,TRBD1,NA,TRBV19,CASSIAAGTGENTEAFF,TGTGCCAGTAGTATAGCCGCCGGGACAGGGGAGAACACTGAAGCTTTCTTT
TRBJ2-7,NA,NA,TRBV2,CASSGRGGQGRGEQYF,TGTGCCAGCAGTGGAAGGGGGGGCCAGGGAAGGGGCGAGCAGTACTTC
TRBJ2-1,NA,many,TRBV9,CASSARATRVGYNEQFF,TGTGCCAGCAGCGCCCGAGCAACCCGGGTGGGCTACAATGAGCAGTTCTTC
TRBJ2-5,TRBD2,NA,TRBV28,CASSLLAGAETQYF,TGTGCCAGCAGTTTACTAGCGGGAGCCGAGACCCAGTACTTC
TRBJ2-5,TRBD2,NA,TRBV28,CASSRLAGGETQYF,TGTGCCAGCAGTCGACTAGCGGGAGGAGAGACCCAGTACTTC
TRBJ2-7,TRBD1,NA,TRBV28,CASSLGTAAYEQYF,TGTGCCAGCAGTCTGGGGACAGCCGCTTACGAGCAGTACTTC
TRBJ2-5,NA,NA,TRBV5-6,CASSYGRQETQYF,TGTGCCAGCAGCTACGGGAGACAAGAGACCCAGTACTTC
TRBJ2-1,TRBD2,NA,TRBV15,CATSRDYGGAYNEQFF,TGTGCCACCAGCAGAGATTATGGGGGGGCCTACAATGAGCAGTTCTTC
TRBJ2-7,TRBD2,NA,TRBV28,CASSLSSPGLAGSSYEQYF,TGTGCCAGCAGTCTAAGCTCTCCGGGACTAGCGGGGAGCTCCTACGAGCAGTACTTC